Detailed here is one T cell receptor beta chain. TCRdb keeps only in-frame clones here, not all; method: immunoSEQ multiplex PCR. This repertoire shows about 270,000 clones, around four fifths found once; its top ten account for around 3.9%. These data belong to a study of blood T cell repertoires in COVID-19. Overall study: The origin of the acute and convalescent COVID-19 samples was the United States, Italy and Spain.

V was pared by 5 bases and J by 3 bases, with 6 bases of the junction left unmatched. The CDR3 contains 15 residues. Germline V gene sequence: CDR1 PRHDT, CDR2 FYEKMQ (reference sequence). Sequencing was performed on peripheral blood. This sequence originates from a woman aged 45-65 years with active or convalescent COVID-19. V gene TRBV13 combines with J gene TRBJ2-7; TRBD2 agrees at 11 bases. In nucleotides, the CDR3 is TGTGCCAGCAGCCCGAGGGGACTAGCGGTCTACGAGCAGTACTTC. Its translation is CASSPRGLAVYEQYF.